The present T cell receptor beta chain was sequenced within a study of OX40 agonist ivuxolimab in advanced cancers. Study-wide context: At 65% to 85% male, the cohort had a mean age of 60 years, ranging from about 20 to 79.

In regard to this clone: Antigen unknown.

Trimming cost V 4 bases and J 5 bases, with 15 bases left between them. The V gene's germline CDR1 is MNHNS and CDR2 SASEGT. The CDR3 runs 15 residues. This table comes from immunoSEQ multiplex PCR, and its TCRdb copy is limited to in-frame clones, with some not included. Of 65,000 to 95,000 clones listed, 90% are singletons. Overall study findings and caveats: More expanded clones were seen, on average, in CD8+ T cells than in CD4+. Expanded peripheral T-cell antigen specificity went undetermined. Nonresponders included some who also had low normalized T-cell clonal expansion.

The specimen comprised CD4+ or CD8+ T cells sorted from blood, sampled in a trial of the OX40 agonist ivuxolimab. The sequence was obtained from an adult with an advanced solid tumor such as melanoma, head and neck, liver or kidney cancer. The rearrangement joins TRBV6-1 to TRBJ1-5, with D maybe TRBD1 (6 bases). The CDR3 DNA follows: TGTGCCAGCAGTGGGGAGGGGGATCAGTATCAGCCCCAGCATTTT. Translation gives CASSGEGDQYQPQHF.